This T cell receptor beta chain was profiled in a study of T-cell reconstitution after alpha-beta-depleted transplantation in children. This clonotype appeared a few times. What it binds is not known. Germline V lookup: CDR1 SSHAT, CDR2 FNYEAQ (reference sequence). CDR3 length: 18 amino acids. Unmatched junction bases numbered 14, after V lost 4 bases and J lost 3 bases. The TCRbeta library was prepared with unique molecular identifiers. TCRdb re-called the PCR reads through MiXCR, storing one row per CDR3 protein. The sample yields about 100,000 distinct CDR3 sequences, over 6% seen once. Study-level results: About two months after transplant, alpha-beta T cells reportedly came from several hundred expanded graft clones. It was surviving recipient T cells and thymic progenitors that gave some patients high TCRbeta diversity at day 60. Newly made T cells mostly supplied T-cell counts and diversity one year after transplant.

Sample: PBMCs, taken before TCRalphabeta/CD19-depleted stem cell transplant. The receptor comes from a boy under 10 years old with acute lymphoblastic leukemia, due to receive a stem cell transplant. The J gene is TRBJ2-2, the V gene TRBV7-7; TRBD2 matches at 7 bases. The CDR3 sequence is CASSSPRPAGVDTGELFF. The CDR3 DNA reads as TGTGCCAGCAGCTCCCCCCGGCCCGCGGGGGTTGACACCGGGGAGCTGTTTTTT.